This T cell receptor beta chain was identified in a study of blood T cell repertoires in COVID-19. Study context: In each case, the material was cDNA or gDNA derived from T cells, B-cell-depleted T cells, or PBMCs.

Germline V gene lookup returns CDR1 LNHDA and CDR2 SQIVND (reference sequence). The CDR3 has 14 amino acids. Trimming took 7 bases from V and 1 from J, leaving 13 bases between them. Here immunoSEQ multiplex PCR was the method, and the copy in TCRdb shows in-frame clones only, minus some. The repertoire includes under 200,000 clones, 80% to 90% of them detected once, and 4% to 5% sits in the top ten. The TCR originated in a woman aged 80 or over with acute or convalescent COVID-19. What was sequenced was peripheral blood. The gene calls are TRBV19 and TRBJ1-2; a possible D gene is TRBD1 (5 bases). For the CDR3, the DNA is TGTGCCAGTACCGACTTGCAGGGTAACTATGGCTACACCTTC. Protein product: CASTDLQGNYGYTF. Filled out from reference TRBV19 and TRBJ1-2, the complete variable domain reads DGGITQSPKYLFRKEGQNVTLSCEQNLNHDAMYWYRQDPGQGLRLIYYSQIVNDFQKGDIAEGYSVSREKKESFPLTVTSAQKNPTAFYLCASTDLQGNYGYTFGSGTRLTVV.